The clone carrying this TCR beta chain was found once. This specimen belongs to a study of blood T cell repertoires in COVID-19. Authors' processing steps: Reference gene primer amplification gave estimated nucleated cell counts. TCRdb keeps only in-frame clones here, not all; method: immunoSEQ multiplex PCR. The V and J calls and clone size were taken over from that table, and D and trimming were inferred from the DNA. Counted here are 300,000 to 450,000 clones, 85% occurring once; the ten biggest clones make up 3% to 4%. V lost 4 bases, J lost 3 bases, and 16 bases stayed unmatched. CDR1 KGHDR and CDR2 SFDVKD come from the germline V gene. The CDR3 loop spans 19 amino acids.

The clonotype was recovered from a woman aged 18-29 years with acute or convalescent COVID-19. The sample taken for sequencing was peripheral blood. This rearrangement joins TRBV24-1 to TRBJ1-4; TRBD1 agrees at 7 bases. The CDR3 loop reads CATSEVRGSKLGANEKLFF. CDR3 in DNA: TGTGCCACCAGTGAGGTCAGGGGGAGTAAGTTGGGGGCTAATGAAAAACTGTTTTTT.